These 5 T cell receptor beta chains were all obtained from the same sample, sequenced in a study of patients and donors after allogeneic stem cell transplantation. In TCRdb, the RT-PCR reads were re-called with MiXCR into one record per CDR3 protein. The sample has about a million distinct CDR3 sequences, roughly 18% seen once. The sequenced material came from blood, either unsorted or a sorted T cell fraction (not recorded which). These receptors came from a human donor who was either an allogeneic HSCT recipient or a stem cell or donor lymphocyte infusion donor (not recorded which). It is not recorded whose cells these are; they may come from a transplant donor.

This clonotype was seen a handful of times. This CDR3 reads CASKSTGSYEQYF. The CDR3 nucleotides are TGTGCCAGCAAATCGACAGGGAGCTACGAGCAGTACTTC. V usage is TRBV6-1 and J usage is TRBJ2-7, with 7 positions matching TRBD1. Germline CDR1 reads MNHNS; CDR2 reads SASEGT. Losses at the gene ends were 7 bases for V and 3 bases for J; bases not matched to a gene: 6. The CDR3 is 13 amino acids.

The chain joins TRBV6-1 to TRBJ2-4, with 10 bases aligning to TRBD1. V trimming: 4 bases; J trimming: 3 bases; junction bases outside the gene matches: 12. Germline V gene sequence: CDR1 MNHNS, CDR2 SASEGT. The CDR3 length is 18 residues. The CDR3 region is CASSAGTGDGIVKNIQYF. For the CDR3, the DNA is TGTGCCAGCAGTGCCGGGACAGGGGACGGGATTGTCAAAAACATTCAGTACTTC.

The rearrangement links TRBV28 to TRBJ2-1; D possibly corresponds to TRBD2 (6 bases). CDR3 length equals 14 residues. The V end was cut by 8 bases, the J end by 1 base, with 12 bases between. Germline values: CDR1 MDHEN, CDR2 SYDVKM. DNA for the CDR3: TGTGCCAGCCGATTGGGGGGTTCCTACAATGAGCAGTTCTTC. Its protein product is CASRLGGSYNEQFF.

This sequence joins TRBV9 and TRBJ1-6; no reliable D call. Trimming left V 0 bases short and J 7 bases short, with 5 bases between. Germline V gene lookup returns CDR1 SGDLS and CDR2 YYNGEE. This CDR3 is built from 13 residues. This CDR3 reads CASSVDWNSPLHF. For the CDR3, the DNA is TGTGCCAGCAGCGTAGACTGGAATTCACCCCTCCACTTT. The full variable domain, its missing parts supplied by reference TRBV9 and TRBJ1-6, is DSGVTQTPKHLITATGQRVTLRCSPRSGDLSVYWYQQSLDQGLQFLIQYYNGEERAKGNILERFSAQQFPDLHSELNLSSLELGDSALYFCASSVDWNSPLHFGNGTRLTVT.

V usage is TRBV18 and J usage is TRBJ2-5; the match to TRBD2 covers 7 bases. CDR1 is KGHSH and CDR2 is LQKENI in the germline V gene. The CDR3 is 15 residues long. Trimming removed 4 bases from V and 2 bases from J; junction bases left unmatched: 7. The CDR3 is CASSLRPAGQETQYF. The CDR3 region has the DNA TGTGCCAGCTCACTTAGGCCAGCGGGGCAAGAGACCCAGTACTTC.